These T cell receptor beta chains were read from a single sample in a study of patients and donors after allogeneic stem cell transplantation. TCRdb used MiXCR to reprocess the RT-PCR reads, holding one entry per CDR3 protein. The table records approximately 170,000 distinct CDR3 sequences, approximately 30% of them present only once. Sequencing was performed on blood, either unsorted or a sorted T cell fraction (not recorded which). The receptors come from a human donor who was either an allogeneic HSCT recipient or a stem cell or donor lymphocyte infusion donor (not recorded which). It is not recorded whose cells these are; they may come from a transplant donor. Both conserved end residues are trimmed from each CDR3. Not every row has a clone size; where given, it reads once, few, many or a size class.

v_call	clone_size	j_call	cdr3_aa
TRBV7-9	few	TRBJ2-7	ASSLTGGYEQY
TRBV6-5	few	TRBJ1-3	ASSLRGEENTIY
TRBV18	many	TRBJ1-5	ASSPLSPQGAPNQPQH
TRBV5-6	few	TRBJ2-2	ASNPKLGRQNTGELF
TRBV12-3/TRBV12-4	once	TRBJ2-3	AAGESTDTQY
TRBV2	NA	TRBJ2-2	ASIPTSGSRIGELF
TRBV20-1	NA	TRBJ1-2	SARRGPLDYGYT
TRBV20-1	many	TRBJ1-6	SAAGNSPLH
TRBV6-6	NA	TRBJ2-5	ASSYVRGAETQY
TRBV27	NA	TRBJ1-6	ASSLNSAYLLH
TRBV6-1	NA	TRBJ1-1	ASSEKRDRGTEAF
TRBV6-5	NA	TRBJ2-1	ASSYYPSSNEQF
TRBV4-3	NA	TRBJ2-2	ASSQGINTGELF
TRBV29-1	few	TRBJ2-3	SVRRGGTVTDTQY
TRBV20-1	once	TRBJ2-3	SARISGRTDTQY
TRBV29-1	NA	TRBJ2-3	SVEVPPASGINTDTQY
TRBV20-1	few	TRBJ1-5	SARDEDYSNQPQH
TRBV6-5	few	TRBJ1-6	ASSSSRGSSRSYNSPLH
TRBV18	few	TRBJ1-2	ASSPTGRILGNYGYT
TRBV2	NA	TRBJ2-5	ASSELLAQETQY
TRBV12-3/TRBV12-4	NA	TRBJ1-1	ASSPRTSNTEAF
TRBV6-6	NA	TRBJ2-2	ASSSMGMRGNTGELF
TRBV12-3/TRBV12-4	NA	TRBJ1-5	ASSPQGPWQPQH
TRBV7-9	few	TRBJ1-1	ASSQTENTEAF
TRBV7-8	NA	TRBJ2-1	ASSFREGPNEQF
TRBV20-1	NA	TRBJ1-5	SAVDGGNQPQH
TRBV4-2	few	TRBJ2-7	ASSQLGTVSYEQY
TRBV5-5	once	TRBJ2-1	ASSFGSGNEQF
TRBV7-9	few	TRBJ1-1	ASSAGQSNTEAF
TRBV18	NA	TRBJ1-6	ASSTGDGYPNSPLH
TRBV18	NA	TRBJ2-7	ASSPGTGQGEQY
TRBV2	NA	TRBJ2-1	ASSDSLGGYNEQF
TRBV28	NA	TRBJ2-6	ASSYRDSGANVLT
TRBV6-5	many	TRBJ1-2	ASSRDGGYT
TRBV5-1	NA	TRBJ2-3	ASSLAITLGGPDTQY